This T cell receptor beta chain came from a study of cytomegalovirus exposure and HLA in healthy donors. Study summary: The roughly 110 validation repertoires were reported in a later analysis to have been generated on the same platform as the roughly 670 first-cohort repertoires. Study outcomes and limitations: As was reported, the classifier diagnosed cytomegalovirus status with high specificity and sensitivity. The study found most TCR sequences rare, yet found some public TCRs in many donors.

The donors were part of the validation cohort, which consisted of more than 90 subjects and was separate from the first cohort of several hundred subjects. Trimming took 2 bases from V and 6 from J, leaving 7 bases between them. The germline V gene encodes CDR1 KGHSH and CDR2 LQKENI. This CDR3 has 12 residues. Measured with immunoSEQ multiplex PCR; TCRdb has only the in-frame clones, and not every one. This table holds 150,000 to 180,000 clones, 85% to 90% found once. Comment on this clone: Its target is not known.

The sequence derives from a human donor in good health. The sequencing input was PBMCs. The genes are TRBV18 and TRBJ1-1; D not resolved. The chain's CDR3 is CASSPGQSEAFF. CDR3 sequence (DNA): TGTGCCAGCTCACCAGGGCAGTCTGAAGCTTTCTTT.